This T cell receptor (beta chain) originates from a study of cytomegalovirus exposure and HLA in healthy donors. Whole-study context: In a previous analysis, 100 million to 140 million unique TCR beta sequences were found from 150 million to 200 million T cells.

With 60 Vbeta and 13 Jbeta primers, the PCR was carried out. Data came from immunoSEQ multiplex PCR; TCRdb stores just in-frame clones and leaves some out. The sample has 65,000 to 90,000 clones; around 72% are singletons. Study-wide points: TRBV6-2, TRBV6-3 and other indistinguishable V segments were excluded. Association of a missense DCLRE1C variant with TCR beta V- and J-gene trimming was reported in a later analysis.

V shed 0 bases, J shed 3 bases, and the junction held 9 bases outside the gene matches. CDR3 size: 17 residues. Germline CDR1 is SGHRS and CDR2 is YFSETQ. Points on this clone: The antigen is unknown.

The chain couples TRBV5-1 to TRBJ2-7; 10 bases map to TRBD2. Sequenced sample: PBMCs. The clonotype originates from a middle-aged woman in good health and CMV-seropositive. DNA for the CDR3: TGCGCCAGCAGCTTGGGGAGCGGGGGGGCCAGGGGCTACGAGCAGTACTTC. Translated, it gives CASSLGSGGARGYEQYF.